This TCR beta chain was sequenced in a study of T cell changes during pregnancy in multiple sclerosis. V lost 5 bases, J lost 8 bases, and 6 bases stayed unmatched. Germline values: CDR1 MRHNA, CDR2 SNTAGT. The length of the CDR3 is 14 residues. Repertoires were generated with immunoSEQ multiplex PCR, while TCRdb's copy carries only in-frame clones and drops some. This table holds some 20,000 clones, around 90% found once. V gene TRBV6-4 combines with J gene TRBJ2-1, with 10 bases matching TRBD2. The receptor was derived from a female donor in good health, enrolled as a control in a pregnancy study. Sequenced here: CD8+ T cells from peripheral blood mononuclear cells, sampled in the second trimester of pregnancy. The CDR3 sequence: CASSLSSGRDEQFF. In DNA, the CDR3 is TGTGCCAGCAGTCTTTCTAGCGGGAGAGATGAGCAGTTCTTC.